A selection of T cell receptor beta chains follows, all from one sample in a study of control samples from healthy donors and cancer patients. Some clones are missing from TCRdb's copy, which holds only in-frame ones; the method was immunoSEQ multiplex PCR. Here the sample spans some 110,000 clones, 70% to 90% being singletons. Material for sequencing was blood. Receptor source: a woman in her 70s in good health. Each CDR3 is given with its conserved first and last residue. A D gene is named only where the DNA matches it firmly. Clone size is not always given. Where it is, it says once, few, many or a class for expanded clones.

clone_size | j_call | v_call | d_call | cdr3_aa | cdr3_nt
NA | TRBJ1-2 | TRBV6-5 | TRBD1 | CASMRGRQGGYGYTF | TGTGCCAGCATGAGGGGAAGACAGGGCGGCTATGGCTACACCTTC
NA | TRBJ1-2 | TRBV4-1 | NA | CASSQDEGVGSYGYTF | TGCGCCAGCAGCCAAGATGAGGGCGTTGGGAGCTATGGCTACACCTTC
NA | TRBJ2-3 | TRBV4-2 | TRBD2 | CASSQGVLAGEADTQYF | TGTGCCAGCAGCCAAGGGGTGCTAGCGGGGGAGGCAGATACGCAGTATTTT
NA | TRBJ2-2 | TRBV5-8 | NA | CASSFGQNTGELFF | TGTGCCAGCAGCTTTGGCCAGAACACCGGGGAGCTGTTTTTT
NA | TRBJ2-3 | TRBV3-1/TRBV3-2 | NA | CASRSTDTQYF | TGTGCCAGCCGGAGCACAGATACGCAGTATTTT
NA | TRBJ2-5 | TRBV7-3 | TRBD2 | CASSLIPLAGGHGTQYF | TGTGCCAGCAGCTTAATTCCCCTAGCGGGGGGCCATGGGACCCAGTACTTC
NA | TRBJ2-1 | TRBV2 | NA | CASSFVEGLYNEQFF | TGTGCCAGCAGCTTTGTCGAGGGACTCTACAATGAGCAGTTCTTC
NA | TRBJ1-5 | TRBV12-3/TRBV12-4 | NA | CASSFMVGQPQHF | TGTGCCAGCAGTTTTATGGTTGGGCAGCCCCAGCATTTT
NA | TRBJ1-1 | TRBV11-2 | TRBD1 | CATGQGTEAFF | TGTGCCACCGGACAGGGTACTGAAGCTTTCTTT
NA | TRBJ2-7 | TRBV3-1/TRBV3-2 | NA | CASSQEGQGPPYEQYF | TGTGCCAGCAGCCAAGAAGGGCAGGGGCCCCCCTACGAGCAGTACTTC
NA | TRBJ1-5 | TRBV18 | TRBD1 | CASSQDRGLLPQHF | TGTGCCAGCTCACAGGACAGGGGGCTCCTGCCCCAGCATTTT
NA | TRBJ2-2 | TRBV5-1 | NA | CASSAPGLRGQNTGELFF | TGCGCCAGCAGCGCCCCCGGGTTGAGGGGCCAGAACACCGGGGAGCTGTTTTTT
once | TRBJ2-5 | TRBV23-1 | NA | CASSQPTQRRIQETQYF | TGCGCCAGCAGTCAACCTACTCAGAGGCGGATCCAAGAGACCCAGTACTTC
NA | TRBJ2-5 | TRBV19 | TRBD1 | CASKTDRGSQETQYF | TGTGCCAGTAAGACGGACAGGGGGTCACAAGAGACCCAGTACTTC
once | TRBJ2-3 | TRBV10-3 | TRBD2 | CAISDSGTSGDTQYF | TGTGCCATCAGTGACTCCGGGACTAGCGGGGATACGCAGTATTTT
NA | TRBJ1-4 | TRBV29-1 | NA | CSVASPGKNEKLFF | TGCAGCGTTGCCAGTCCGGGAAAGAATGAAAAACTGTTTTTT
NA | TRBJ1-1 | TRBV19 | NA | CASSNGRRNTEAFF | TGTGCCAGTAGTAACGGACGAAGAAACACTGAAGCTTTCTTT
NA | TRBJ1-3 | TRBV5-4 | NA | CASSLGGFSGNTIYF | TGTGCCAGCAGCTTGGGGGGCTTCTCTGGAAACACCATATATTTT
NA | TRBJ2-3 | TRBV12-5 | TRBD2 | CASGLYLAGAGHTDTQYF | TGTGCTAGTGGTTTGTACCTAGCGGGGGCTGGGCACACAGATACGCAGTATTTT
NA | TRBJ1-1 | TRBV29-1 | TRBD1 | CSARQGAGTEAFF | TGCAGCGCCCGACAGGGGGCGGGCACTGAAGCTTTCTTT
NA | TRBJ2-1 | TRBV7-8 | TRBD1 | CASSLIAGGGYNEQFF | TGTGCCAGCAGCTTAATTGCAGGGGGCGGGTACAATGAGCAGTTCTTC
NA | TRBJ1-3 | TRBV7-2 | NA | CASSLVTGGNTIYF | TGTGCCAGCAGCTTAGTTACAGGTGGAAACACCATATATTTT
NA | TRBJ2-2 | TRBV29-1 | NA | CSVEDWPSGTGELFF | TGCAGCGTTGAAGACTGGCCAAGTGGCACCGGGGAGCTGTTTTTT
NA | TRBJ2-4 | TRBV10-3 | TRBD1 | CAISDRTGESNIQYF | TGTGCCATCAGTGATCGGACAGGGGAGTCGAACATTCAGTACTTC
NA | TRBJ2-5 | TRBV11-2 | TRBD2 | CASSPSGSGGRETQYF | TGTGCCAGCAGCCCCTCCGGTAGCGGGGGGAGGGAGACCCAGTACTTC